These T cell receptor beta chains were read from a single sample in a study of T-cell reconstitution after alpha-beta-depleted transplantation in children. TCRdb reprocessed the PCR reads with MiXCR, giving one entry per CDR3 protein. Among 500,000 to 600,000 distinct CDR3 sequences listed, about 33% were seen once. Sequencing was performed on PBMCs from the stem cell graft donor, taken from the stem cell graft. These receptors all come from a human donor who donated a stem cell graft to a child with aplastic anemia. The CDR3 runs from the conserved cysteine through the conserved F or W. A D gene is named only where the DNA matches it firmly. Only some rows state a clone size, as once, few, many or a class for expanded clones.

v_call,j_call,clone_size,d_call,cdr3_nt,cdr3_aa
TRBV20-1,TRBJ2-7,NA,TRBD1,TGCAGTGCTTTGACCCGGGACAGGGCCTACGAGCAGTACTTC,CSALTRDRAYEQYF
TRBV6-1,TRBJ2-1,NA,TRBD2,TGTGCCAGCAGCCACAGACTAGCGGGAGTCCATGAGCAGTTCTTC,CASSHRLAGVHEQFF
TRBV4-1,TRBJ1-3,NA,NA,TGCGCCAGCAGCCAAGAAGGGACGTCTGGAAACACCATATATTTT,CASSQEGTSGNTIYF
TRBV7-2,TRBJ1-5,NA,TRBD1,TGTGCCAGCAGCCGGGCCAGGGGGAATCAGCCCCAGCATTTT,CASSRARGNQPQHF
TRBV6-1,TRBJ1-5,NA,NA,TGTGCCAGCAGTCGATGGACATCCCATCAGCCCCAGCATTTT,CASSRWTSHQPQHF
TRBV28,TRBJ2-1,NA,NA,TGTGCCAGCAGTTTGTTCGGGACTGAACAGTTCTTC,CASSLFGTEQFF
TRBV27,TRBJ2-6,few,TRBD1,TGTGCCAGCAGTTTATACCCGACAGGGCCAGGGGCCAACGTCCTGACTTTC,CASSLYPTGPGANVLTF
TRBV12-3/TRBV12-4,TRBJ1-2,few,TRBD1,TGTGCCAGCACTCCATGGACAGGGCATGGCTACACCTTC,CASTPWTGHGYTF
TRBV11-2,TRBJ1-6,NA,TRBD1,TGTGCCAGCAGCCCAACAGGTTCAGGGGGTAGTTCACCCCTCCACTTT,CASSPTGSGGSSPLHF
TRBV5-8,TRBJ2-5,once,TRBD1,TGTGCCAGCAGCACCGGGACAGGGGAAAAGAAAGGGACCCAGTACTTC,CASSTGTGEKKGTQYF
TRBV12-3/TRBV12-4,TRBJ1-5,many,TRBD1,TGTGCCAGCAGCAAAAGCCGGACAGGGATCCAGCCCCAGCATTTT,CASSKSRTGIQPQHF
TRBV7-3,TRBJ1-6,NA,NA,TGTGCCAGCAGCTTAACAGCGGGCAGGAGTTCACCCCTCCACTTT,CASSLTAGRSSPLHF
TRBV12-3/TRBV12-4,TRBJ1-2,few,TRBD1,TGTGCCAGCACGGACAGGGAGGTCCATGGCTACACCTTC,CASTDREVHGYTF
TRBV15,TRBJ2-7,few,NA,TGTGCCACCAGCAGAGATTCCCCCGCCCCGAGGGCGTACGAGCAGTACTTC,CATSRDSPAPRAYEQYF
TRBV7-9,TRBJ1-2,NA,NA,TGTGCCAGCAGCCCTATCCGGGATTCTCTTTCTTACACCTTC,CASSPIRDSLSYTF
TRBV29-1,TRBJ1-5,few,NA,TGCAGCATTGGGGTTTCTAGCAATCAGCCCCAGCATTTT,CSIGVSSNQPQHF
TRBV4-3,TRBJ1-2,few,NA,TGCGCCAGCAGCCAAGATGGGCCAGAAGGCTACACCTTC,CASSQDGPEGYTF
TRBV20-1,TRBJ2-1,few,NA,TGCAGTGCTAGAGAGCCGGGGTTCTCCTACAATGAGCAGTTCTTC,CSAREPGFSYNEQFF
TRBV7-2,TRBJ2-7,few,TRBD2,TGTGCCAGCAGCTTAGAACTAGCGTCCTACTACGAGCAGTACTTC,CASSLELASYYEQYF
TRBV6-2/TRBV6-3,TRBJ2-3,many,NA,TGTGCCAGCAGAACCCTACTAGCAACAGATACGCAGTATTTT,CASRTLLATDTQYF
TRBV5-1,TRBJ1-3,NA,NA,TGCGCCAGCAGCTTGACAGGGATTTCTGGAAACACCATATATTTT,CASSLTGISGNTIYF
TRBV7-2,TRBJ2-4,NA,NA,TGTGCCAGCAGCCCCCCCGAAAACATTCAGTACTTC,CASSPPENIQYF
TRBV20-1,TRBJ2-1,few,NA,TGCAGTGCTAGAGATCGCACTGATGAGCAGTTCTTC,CSARDRTDEQFF
TRBV4-3,TRBJ1-2,few,NA,TGCGCCAGCAGCCAAGAAGCAGCGAACTATGGCTACACCTTC,CASSQEAANYGYTF
TRBV9,TRBJ2-5,NA,NA,TGTGCCAGCAGCGTAGGGGTGACCGAAAAAGAGACCCAGTACTTC,CASSVGVTEKETQYF
TRBV7-8,TRBJ2-7,few,NA,TGTGCCAGCAGCTTAGGCCGATTGAGGGACGAGCAGTACTTC,CASSLGRLRDEQYF
TRBV2,TRBJ2-5,NA,NA,TGTGCCAGCAGGGAAAGCCAGATCCACATTATGGAGACCCAGTACTTC,CASRESQIHIMETQYF
TRBV6-2/TRBV6-3,TRBJ2-2,NA,TRBD1,TGTGCCAGCAGTTACTGGACAGGGACCTCGGGGGAGCTGTTTTTT,CASSYWTGTSGELFF
TRBV5-1,TRBJ2-5,few,NA,TGCGCCAGCAGCTTGGTGGCAGGGGAAGAGACCCAGTACTTC,CASSLVAGEETQYF
TRBV20-1,TRBJ1-6,NA,TRBD1,TGCAGTGCTTTAAAGACAGGGATGGATTCACCCCTCCACTTT,CSALKTGMDSPLHF
TRBV5-1,TRBJ1-1,NA,TRBD1,TGCGCCAGCAGCTTGGAAGTTCCCGGGACAGGGTTTAGGGACACTGAAGCTTTCTTT,CASSLEVPGTGFRDTEAFF
TRBV12-3/TRBV12-4,TRBJ2-5,NA,TRBD1,TGTGCCAGCAGCCTCAGACAGGGGGGGCAAGAGACCCAGTACTTC,CASSLRQGGQETQYF
TRBV20-1,TRBJ2-1,few,TRBD2,TGCAGTGCTAGATCCCTCGGAGCGGGGCTGAATGAGCAGTTCTTC,CSARSLGAGLNEQFF
TRBV7-9,TRBJ2-5,few,TRBD2,TGTGCCAGCAATCCCGCAGGGAGGGGAGAGACCCAGTACTTC,CASNPAGRGETQYF
TRBV10-3,TRBJ1-2,few,NA,TGTGCCATCAGTGAGGTTTCCCAGGTCGACTACTATGGCTACACCTTC,CAISEVSQVDYYGYTF